These T cell receptor beta chains were read from a single sample in a study of cytotoxic CD8 clonotypes in ibrutinib-treated CLL. Produced via immunoSEQ multiplex PCR; TCRdb's table is partial and in-frame only. The sample has tens of thousands of clones; about nine tenths are singletons. Sequencing was performed on PBMCs, taken after 12 months of ibrutinib treatment. These receptors all stem from a human donor with chronic lymphocytic leukemia. CDR3s leave out the opening cysteine and the closing phenylalanine or tryptophan. The listing skips clone size in some rows; elsewhere it reads once, few, many or a size class.

v_gene	abundance	j_gene	CDR3aa
TRBV27	NA	TRBJ2-1	ASSLSGDYNYNEQF
TRBV19	NA	TRBJ1-5	ASSIGVGNQPQH
TRBV19	NA	TRBJ1-5	ASSIGRTVSNQPQH
TRBV7-2	NA	TRBJ2-1	ASRKGLAGSDEQF
TRBV30	NA	TRBJ2-5	ASRGTRDPAQETQY
TRBV6-5	NA	TRBJ2-5	ASSYPTLGYETQY
TRBV6-5	NA	TRBJ2-7	ASSTLFRGSEQY
TRBV2	NA	TRBJ1-3	ASSEYAGRTGNTIY
TRBV29-1	NA	TRBJ2-1	SVQERSVDEQF
TRBV19	once	TRBJ2-4	ASSIEGENKNIQY
TRBV28	NA	TRBJ2-7	ASRYGGAGSSYEQY
TRBV29-1	NA	TRBJ2-1	SVVRSSHEQF
TRBV7-8	NA	TRBJ2-7	ASSLGGHYEQY
TRBV6-1	NA	TRBJ1-3	ASSALGSGNTIY
TRBV30	NA	TRBJ1-4	ALARTGDEKLF
TRBV6-5	NA	TRBJ1-5	ASTPTGRGNQPQH
TRBV28	NA	TRBJ2-1	ASSFQGAGKAAYNEQF
TRBV19	once	TRBJ1-1	ASSFTTGSQRGRNTEAF
TRBV11-1	NA	TRBJ2-7	ASSPGFYEQY
TRBV28	NA	TRBJ2-4	ASSSWGQGKNIQY
TRBV28	NA	TRBJ1-4	ASSSKGAFAEKLF
TRBV5-6	NA	TRBJ1-3	ASSLGLSLGNTIY
TRBV28	NA	TRBJ2-1	ASRPGGTGVNWEF
TRBV11-2	NA	TRBJ1-1	ASSLGVTTNTEAF
TRBV28	NA	TRBJ1-1	ASSSQGTNTEAF
TRBV11-2	NA	TRBJ2-7	ASRKMTGDTYEQY
TRBV27	NA	TRBJ1-5	ASYDSLYRRPQH
TRBV11-3	NA	TRBJ2-3	ASSFNGADTQY
TRBV7-7	NA	TRBJ1-1	ASSWLVGRFDTEAF
TRBV5-1	NA	TRBJ2-2	ASSYGLAGINTGELF
TRBV7-3	NA	TRBJ2-2	ASSPGLAGVTGELF
TRBV7-9	NA	TRBJ1-1	ASSAGQGLTEAF
TRBV4-2	NA	TRBJ2-3	ASSREDTQY
TRBV7-9	NA	TRBJ1-1	ASSLLSTDTEAF
TRBV6-5	NA	TRBJ1-5	ASSYSRSQPQH
TRBV12-5	NA	TRBJ2-5	ASGLFEETQY
TRBV28	NA	TRBJ1-1	ASSFGRGARTEAF
TRBV5-1	NA	TRBJ2-1	ASSLELAGARNEQF
TRBV6-5	NA	TRBJ2-2	ASSPTSDTGELF
TRBV7-2	NA	TRBJ2-1	ASSFASGSHNEQF
TRBV5-1	NA	TRBJ2-7	ASSLGGPYEQY